This T cell receptor (beta chain) was identified during a study of cytomegalovirus exposure and HLA in healthy donors. The approximately 120-subject validation cohort, separate from the roughly 670-subject first cohort, included the donors. V gave up 5 bases and J gave up 8 bases, with 21 bases separating them. The CDR3 runs to 15 residues. Germline CDR1 SEHNR, CDR2 FQNEAQ (reference sequence). On this clone itself: Its antigen is as yet unknown.

Generated by immunoSEQ multiplex PCR, the TCRdb table keeps only in-frame clones and is missing some. The table records under 250,000 clones, 87% of them present only once. Whole-study results and caveats: Later, an analysis found that TCR clusters from the first cohort tended to co-occur in the roughly 130 validation repertoires. Three CMV-associated chains proved CMV antigen-specific in vitro. Cytomegalovirus association was assigned to about 150 TCR beta chains.

The chain links TRBV7-9 to TRBJ1-2; D is unclear. The sequencing input was PBMCs. The sequence came from a man aged 18 to 30 in good health and CMV-seropositive. Here the CDR3 reads CASSPEGGRRKGYTF. CDR3 nucleotide sequence: TGTGCCAGCAGCCCCGAGGGTGGCAGGAGGAAAGGCTACACCTTC.